These T cell receptor beta chains were read from a single sample in a study of T-cell memory formation after mild COVID-19. TCRdb reprocessed the 5' RACE reads via MiXCR and lists one record per CDR3 protein. The table records under 700,000 distinct CDR3 sequences, about a fifth of them present only once. Sequenced sample: PBMCs or a T cell subset sorted from them (not recorded which). These receptor sequences come from an adult woman who had mild COVID-19 (a few samples of this study predate the infection). Cell type and time point are not known. The CDR3 runs from the conserved cysteine through the conserved F or W. Each record gives: clone size, D gene, J gene, V gene, CDR3 DNA, CDR3 protein. The D gene is left open where the match is weak. Clone size, where shown, is once, few, many, or a class for clones that have expanded.

abundance: few
d_gene: TRBD2
j_gene: TRBJ2-2
v_gene: TRBV20-1
CDR3nt: TGCAGTGCTAGAGATGTGAGCGGGAAGGGCGGCGGGGAGCTGTTTTTT
CDR3aa: CSARDVSGKGGGELFF

abundance: NA
d_gene: NA
j_gene: TRBJ1-1
v_gene: TRBV7-8
CDR3nt: TGTGCCAGCAGCTTAGCATCCCGGGGCACTGAAGCTTTCTTT
CDR3aa: CASSLASRGTEAFF

abundance: once
d_gene: TRBD1
j_gene: TRBJ2-7
v_gene: TRBV13
CDR3nt: TGTGCCAGCAGCTTAGGGGGACAGGGGGCTTGGTACGAGCAGTACTTC
CDR3aa: CASSLGGQGAWYEQYF

abundance: NA
d_gene: TRBD2
j_gene: TRBJ2-5
v_gene: TRBV11-3
CDR3nt: TGTGCCAGCAGCCCTAGGACTAGCGGGAGTCTACTAGAAGAGACCCAGTACTTC
CDR3aa: CASSPRTSGSLLEETQYF

abundance: NA
d_gene: NA
j_gene: TRBJ1-1
v_gene: TRBV20-1
CDR3nt: TGCAGTGCTCCTCCAGGGAGTACTTGGAACACTGAAGTTTTCTTT
CDR3aa: CSAPPGSTWNTEVFF

abundance: NA
d_gene: NA
j_gene: TRBJ2-1
v_gene: TRBV7-2
CDR3nt: TGTGCCAGCAGCTTAGAGACAGGACCGGCCTACAATGAGCAGTTCTTC
CDR3aa: CASSLETGPAYNEQFF

abundance: NA
d_gene: NA
j_gene: TRBJ1-2
v_gene: TRBV6-5
CDR3nt: TGTGCCAGCAGTCCTATGGGGTATGGCTACACCTTC
CDR3aa: CASSPMGYGYTF

abundance: many
d_gene: NA
j_gene: TRBJ2-3
v_gene: TRBV12-3/TRBV12-4
CDR3nt: TGTGCCAGCAGCTTAACAGATACGCAGTATTTT
CDR3aa: CASSLTDTQYF

abundance: NA
d_gene: NA
j_gene: TRBJ2-2
v_gene: TRBV5-1
CDR3nt: TGCGCCAGCAGCTTCGGTTCGGTCGACACCGGGGAGCTGTTTTTT
CDR3aa: CASSFGSVDTGELFF

abundance: few
d_gene: NA
j_gene: TRBJ1-1
v_gene: TRBV12-3/TRBV12-4
CDR3nt: TGTGCCAGCACTGCTGGGACACCGAACACTGAAGCTTTCTTT
CDR3aa: CASTAGTPNTEAFF

abundance: few
d_gene: NA
j_gene: TRBJ1-2
v_gene: TRBV5-1
CDR3nt: TGCGCCAGCAGCCAAATGTCAGGGGACTATGGCTACACCTTC
CDR3aa: CASSQMSGDYGYTF

abundance: NA
d_gene: TRBD2
j_gene: TRBJ2-1
v_gene: TRBV7-6
CDR3nt: TGTGCCAGCAGCTCGACTAGCGGGAGGAGGTACAATGAGCAGTTCTTC
CDR3aa: CASSSTSGRRYNEQFF

abundance: NA
d_gene: TRBD2
j_gene: TRBJ2-1
v_gene: TRBV11-3
CDR3nt: TGTGCCAGCAGATCGCCGGGACTAGCGGGGGGCAGAGAGCAGTTCTTC
CDR3aa: CASRSPGLAGGREQFF

abundance: few
d_gene: NA
j_gene: TRBJ2-1
v_gene: TRBV11-2
CDR3nt: TGTGCCAGCAGCTTAGATTCGGCGGCGGCCTTGGATGAGCAGTTCTTC
CDR3aa: CASSLDSAAALDEQFF

abundance: few
d_gene: TRBD1
j_gene: TRBJ2-6
v_gene: TRBV5-5
CDR3nt: TGTGCCAGCAGCTTGGACAGGGGGATCTATGGGGCCAACGTCCTGACTTTC
CDR3aa: CASSLDRGIYGANVLTF

abundance: NA
d_gene: TRBD2
j_gene: TRBJ2-2
v_gene: TRBV7-6
CDR3nt: TGTGCCAGCGTCAAGCGGGAGATCTCCGGGGAGCTGTTTTTT
CDR3aa: CASVKREISGELFF

abundance: few
d_gene: NA
j_gene: TRBJ2-2
v_gene: TRBV7-3
CDR3nt: TGTGCCAGCAGCTTAATGAACACCGGGGAGCTGTTTTTT
CDR3aa: CASSLMNTGELFF

abundance: NA
d_gene: TRBD1
j_gene: TRBJ2-7
v_gene: TRBV7-9
CDR3nt: TGTGCCAGCAGCCTGGACAGGAGGCATTTATCCGAGCAGTACTTC
CDR3aa: CASSLDRRHLSEQYF

abundance: NA
d_gene: NA
j_gene: TRBJ2-7
v_gene: TRBV19
CDR3nt: TGTGCCAGTAGTATAGGGCGAAGCAGGACCCACTCCTACGAGCAGTACTTC
CDR3aa: CASSIGRSRTHSYEQYF

abundance: NA
d_gene: NA
j_gene: TRBJ2-7
v_gene: TRBV15
CDR3nt: TGTGCCACCAGCAGAGATCGGGCAGGGGAGACCTACGAGCAGTACTTC
CDR3aa: CATSRDRAGETYEQYF

abundance: few
d_gene: NA
j_gene: TRBJ1-2
v_gene: TRBV10-2
CDR3nt: TGCGCCAGCAGTGAAAAGGGGATCGGCTATGGCTACACCTTC
CDR3aa: CASSEKGIGYGYTF

abundance: few
d_gene: NA
j_gene: TRBJ2-7
v_gene: TRBV7-8
CDR3nt: TGTGCCAGCAGCCCGGAGCGGGTCTCCTACGAGCAGTACTTC
CDR3aa: CASSPERVSYEQYF

abundance: few
d_gene: TRBD1
j_gene: TRBJ2-7
v_gene: TRBV11-1
CDR3nt: TGTGCCAGCAGCCTGGGGGCGGTGGACAGGGGTTACGAGCAGTACTTC
CDR3aa: CASSLGAVDRGYEQYF

abundance: few
d_gene: NA
j_gene: TRBJ2-5
v_gene: TRBV20-1
CDR3nt: TGCAGTGCTAGGAATTCCGGAACGGGGGAAAAACAAGAGACCCAGTACTTC
CDR3aa: CSARNSGTGEKQETQYF

abundance: NA
d_gene: NA
j_gene: TRBJ2-7
v_gene: TRBV7-9
CDR3nt: TGTGCCAGCAGTGAGGCCCTCGAGCAGTACTTC
CDR3aa: CASSEALEQYF

abundance: NA
d_gene: NA
j_gene: TRBJ2-2
v_gene: TRBV6-2/TRBV6-3
CDR3nt: TGTGCCAGCAGTTACTCGAATACGCCGGCCGGGGAGCTGTTTTTT
CDR3aa: CASSYSNTPAGELFF

abundance: NA
d_gene: NA
j_gene: TRBJ2-2
v_gene: TRBV15
CDR3nt: TGTGCCACCAGCAGAGAAGAGGCGGGTAGCACCGGGGAGCTGTTTTTT
CDR3aa: CATSREEAGSTGELFF

abundance: many
d_gene: TRBD2
j_gene: TRBJ2-1
v_gene: TRBV12-3/TRBV12-4
CDR3nt: TGTGCCAGCAGTTTAGCGGGGGGGGCCTACAATGAGCAGTTCTTC
CDR3aa: CASSLAGGAYNEQFF

abundance: few
d_gene: NA
j_gene: TRBJ1-4
v_gene: TRBV6-5
CDR3nt: TGTGCCAGCAGTTACTCTCGCGTGGGGGGCTGGGGACTGTTTTTT
CDR3aa: CASSYSRVGGWGLFF

abundance: NA
d_gene: NA
j_gene: TRBJ1-1
v_gene: TRBV3-1
CDR3nt: TGTGCCAGCAGCCAAGTGGGACGGGAAGCTTTCTTT
CDR3aa: CASSQVGREAFF

abundance: few
d_gene: NA
j_gene: TRBJ2-1
v_gene: TRBV10-3
CDR3nt: TGTGCCACCGGATGGAGTCAGTTCAATGAGCAGTTCTTC
CDR3aa: CATGWSQFNEQFF

abundance: NA
d_gene: NA
j_gene: TRBJ2-6
v_gene: TRBV10-3
CDR3nt: TGTGCCATCAGTGAGCCTAGGGCAGGGTTCGTCCTGACTTTC
CDR3aa: CAISEPRAGFVLTF

abundance: few
d_gene: TRBD2
j_gene: TRBJ2-1
v_gene: TRBV9
CDR3nt: TGTGCCAGCAGCGTAGAAGCCAGCCTAGCGGCCTCCTACAATGAGCAGTTCTTC
CDR3aa: CASSVEASLAASYNEQFF

abundance: few
d_gene: NA
j_gene: TRBJ2-7
v_gene: TRBV7-9
CDR3nt: TGTGCCAGCAGCCTCCCCGGGGTTGACAGGAGGTACGAGCAGTACTTC
CDR3aa: CASSLPGVDRRYEQYF

abundance: few
d_gene: NA
j_gene: TRBJ1-5
v_gene: TRBV12-3/TRBV12-4
CDR3nt: TGTGCCAGCAGTTTTCAGGGTGATCAGCCCCAGCATTTT
CDR3aa: CASSFQGDQPQHF

abundance: NA
d_gene: NA
j_gene: TRBJ2-7
v_gene: TRBV25-1
CDR3nt: TGTGCCAGCAGGTCATATTACGAGCAGTACTTC
CDR3aa: CASRSYYEQYF

abundance: few
d_gene: NA
j_gene: TRBJ2-5
v_gene: TRBV20-1
CDR3nt: TGCAGTGCTAGAGACCACGGACAGTCCCCTCCCCAACTTGGGGAGACCCAGTACTTC
CDR3aa: CSARDHGQSPPQLGETQYF

abundance: few
d_gene: TRBD1
j_gene: TRBJ2-1
v_gene: TRBV5-5
CDR3nt: TGTGCCAGCAGCTTGGAGACAGGGGCTCAGTTCTTC
CDR3aa: CASSLETGAQFF

abundance: NA
d_gene: NA
j_gene: TRBJ1-1
v_gene: TRBV12-3/TRBV12-4
CDR3nt: TGTGCCAGCAGTATCCGGGAGGTTGCTGAAGCTTTCTTT
CDR3aa: CASSIREVAEAFF

abundance: NA
d_gene: NA
j_gene: TRBJ2-4
v_gene: TRBV6-5
CDR3nt: TGTGCCAGCAGTTTTGAAGCCAAAAACATTCAGTACTTC
CDR3aa: CASSFEAKNIQYF

abundance: NA
d_gene: TRBD1
j_gene: TRBJ2-3
v_gene: TRBV30
CDR3nt: TGTGCCTGGAGTCCGGGACAGAGCACAGATACGCAGTATTTT
CDR3aa: CAWSPGQSTDTQYF

abundance: NA
d_gene: TRBD1
j_gene: TRBJ1-4
v_gene: TRBV7-2
CDR3nt: TGTGCCAGCAGCTTAGTTCAGGGGGCAACTAGTTTTTTGGCTAATGAAAAACTGTTTTTT
CDR3aa: CASSLVQGATSFLANEKLFF

abundance: few
d_gene: TRBD1
j_gene: TRBJ1-1
v_gene: TRBV20-1
CDR3nt: TGCAGTGCCTGGGACAGATCATTGAACACTGAAGCTTTCTTT
CDR3aa: CSAWDRSLNTEAFF

abundance: few
d_gene: NA
j_gene: TRBJ2-4
v_gene: TRBV7-2
CDR3nt: TGTGCCAGCAGTAAAGGGGGGTCCACCCCGCAGTACTTC
CDR3aa: CASSKGGSTPQYF

abundance: few
d_gene: NA
j_gene: TRBJ2-7
v_gene: TRBV5-1
CDR3nt: TGCGCCAGCAGCTTAAGTTTAGGGGATGCCACCTACGAGCAGTACTTC
CDR3aa: CASSLSLGDATYEQYF

abundance: few
d_gene: TRBD2
j_gene: TRBJ2-7
v_gene: TRBV7-9
CDR3nt: TGTGCCAGCAGCTTAGCGCTAGCGGGAGGGAAGTACGAGCAGTACTTC
CDR3aa: CASSLALAGGKYEQYF

abundance: NA
d_gene: TRBD1
j_gene: TRBJ1-1
v_gene: TRBV7-6
CDR3nt: TGTGCCAGCAGCTTAGTAGACAGGGGTGAAGCTTTCTTT
CDR3aa: CASSLVDRGEAFF

abundance: NA
d_gene: NA
j_gene: TRBJ1-1
v_gene: TRBV2
CDR3nt: TGTGCCAGCAGTGCTGCAGGTTCGACGACTGAAGCTTTCTTT
CDR3aa: CASSAAGSTTEAFF

abundance: few
d_gene: NA
j_gene: TRBJ2-2
v_gene: TRBV5-1
CDR3nt: TGCGCCAGCAGCTCTGACAGGGAAGCGGGCACCGGGGAGCTGTTTTTT
CDR3aa: CASSSDREAGTGELFF

abundance: few
d_gene: NA
j_gene: TRBJ2-6
v_gene: TRBV5-1
CDR3nt: TGCGCCAGCAGCCTCGTGGTCTGGTTGCCGAGCTCTGGGGCCAACGTCCTGACTTTC
CDR3aa: CASSLVVWLPSSGANVLTF

abundance: once
d_gene: NA
j_gene: TRBJ1-1
v_gene: TRBV7-9
CDR3nt: TGTGCCAGCAGCGCCCAATGGGACACTGAAGCTTTCTTT
CDR3aa: CASSAQWDTEAFF

abundance: NA
d_gene: TRBD1
j_gene: TRBJ1-5
v_gene: TRBV19
CDR3nt: TGTGCCAGTAGTATAGGGGGACAGGGCCGTACTAGGCCCCAGCATTTT
CDR3aa: CASSIGGQGRTRPQHF

abundance: few
d_gene: NA
j_gene: TRBJ2-7
v_gene: TRBV5-1
CDR3nt: TGCGCCAGCAGCCATGACCACTCAGAGGACGAGCAGTACTTC
CDR3aa: CASSHDHSEDEQYF

abundance: few
d_gene: NA
j_gene: TRBJ2-3
v_gene: TRBV4-1
CDR3nt: TGCGCCAGCAGCCAACTTGGCCTTAGCACAGATACGCAGTATTTT
CDR3aa: CASSQLGLSTDTQYF

abundance: NA
d_gene: TRBD1
j_gene: TRBJ1-2
v_gene: TRBV6-1
CDR3nt: TGTGCCAGCAGGCCGACCGGGACAGGGGACTATGGCTACACCTTC
CDR3aa: CASRPTGTGDYGYTF

abundance: NA
d_gene: TRBD2
j_gene: TRBJ2-7
v_gene: TRBV19
CDR3nt: TGTGCCAGTAGTACGACTAGCGGAAGCTCCTACGAGCAGTACTTC
CDR3aa: CASSTTSGSSYEQYF